The rows below give T cell receptor beta chains drawn from one sample of a study of blood T cell repertoires in COVID-19. Clones were read by immunoSEQ multiplex PCR, and TCRdb kept only the in-frame ones, dropping some. The table lists some 310,000 clones, roughly 90% of them singletons, with 2.9% in the top ten. Sequences were obtained from peripheral blood. Receptor source: a woman aged 25-40 years with COVID-19, enrolled during active disease. Each CDR3 is given with its conserved first and last residue. Each record gives: clone size, D gene, V gene, J gene, CDR3 DNA, CDR3 protein. The D gene is left open where the match is weak. Clone size is stated in some rows and not others, as once, few, many or a class when expanded.

abundance: NA; d_gene: TRBD2; v_gene: TRBV10-3; j_gene: TRBJ2-2; CDR3nt: TGTGCCATCAGTGAGATAGCGGGAGCCGGGGAGCTGTTTTTT; CDR3aa: CAISEIAGAGELFF
abundance: NA; d_gene: NA; v_gene: TRBV6-2/TRBV6-3; j_gene: TRBJ1-1; CDR3nt: TGTGCCAGCAGTCATGGGACAAAGAACACTGAAGCTTTCTTT; CDR3aa: CASSHGTKNTEAFF
abundance: NA; d_gene: TRBD2; v_gene: TRBV18; j_gene: TRBJ2-3; CDR3nt: TGTGCCAGCTCACCCAACCGGGGTAGCGGGACCTCCACAGATACGCAGTATTTT; CDR3aa: CASSPNRGSGTSTDTQYF
abundance: NA; d_gene: NA; v_gene: TRBV29-1; j_gene: TRBJ1-5; CDR3nt: TGCAGCGCCGTAACAGGGAGTGGTGATCAGCCCCAGCATTTT; CDR3aa: CSAVTGSGDQPQHF
abundance: once; d_gene: NA; v_gene: TRBV25-1; j_gene: TRBJ1-6; CDR3nt: TGTGCCAGCAGTGGTACCCGCAGGGGAACCTATAATTCACCCCTCCACTTT; CDR3aa: CASSGTRRGTYNSPLHF
abundance: NA; d_gene: TRBD1; v_gene: TRBV11-2; j_gene: TRBJ2-7; CDR3nt: TGTGCCAGCAGCTTGTTGACAGGGGGGAAGCACGAGCAGTACTTC; CDR3aa: CASSLLTGGKHEQYF
abundance: NA; d_gene: NA; v_gene: TRBV18; j_gene: TRBJ1-5; CDR3nt: TGTGCCAGCTCACGAGAAGGGGTGGGCGATCAGCCCCAGCATTTT; CDR3aa: CASSREGVGDQPQHF
abundance: NA; d_gene: TRBD1; v_gene: TRBV27; j_gene: TRBJ1-5; CDR3nt: TGTGCCAGTTCCGACAGGGAAAATCAGCCCCAGCATTTT; CDR3aa: CASSDRENQPQHF
abundance: NA; d_gene: TRBD2; v_gene: TRBV19; j_gene: TRBJ2-3; CDR3nt: TGTGCCAGTAGACTGAGCGGGACCAGCACAGATACGCAGTATTTT; CDR3aa: CASRLSGTSTDTQYF
abundance: NA; d_gene: TRBD2; v_gene: TRBV10-3; j_gene: TRBJ2-3; CDR3nt: TGTGCCATCAGTGAGTCGCGGCTAGCGGGAGTTTATACGCAGTATTTT; CDR3aa: CAISESRLAGVYTQYF
abundance: NA; d_gene: NA; v_gene: TRBV3-1/TRBV3-2; j_gene: TRBJ1-3; CDR3nt: TGTGCCAGCAGCTCCGGGACACCACGAAAAGGAAACACCATATATTTT; CDR3aa: CASSSGTPRKGNTIYF
abundance: NA; d_gene: NA; v_gene: TRBV9; j_gene: TRBJ1-3; CDR3nt: TGTGCCAGCAGCGTAGTGGGAGATGGAAACACCATATATTTT; CDR3aa: CASSVVGDGNTIYF
abundance: NA; d_gene: NA; v_gene: TRBV3-1/TRBV3-2; j_gene: TRBJ1-3; CDR3nt: TGTGCCAGCAGCCAGACAGGAAACACCATATATTTT; CDR3aa: CASSQTGNTIYF
abundance: NA; d_gene: TRBD1; v_gene: TRBV7-9; j_gene: TRBJ1-5; CDR3nt: TGTGCCAGCAGCGCTTTGACAGGGAATCAGCCCCAGCATTTT; CDR3aa: CASSALTGNQPQHF
abundance: NA; d_gene: TRBD1; v_gene: TRBV18; j_gene: TRBJ2-1; CDR3nt: TGTGCCAGCTCCCGACAGGGGAACATAATTTATGAGCAGTTCTTC; CDR3aa: CASSRQGNIIYEQFF
abundance: NA; d_gene: NA; v_gene: TRBV27; j_gene: TRBJ2-2; CDR3nt: TGTGCCAGCAGTTTAACAGGGATCACCGGGGAGCTGTTTTTT; CDR3aa: CASSLTGITGELFF
abundance: NA; d_gene: TRBD1; v_gene: TRBV5-1; j_gene: TRBJ2-2; CDR3nt: TGCGCCAGCAGCTTGACGACAGGGGGCTCGGGCACCGGGGAGCTGTTTTTT; CDR3aa: CASSLTTGGSGTGELFF
abundance: NA; d_gene: TRBD1; v_gene: TRBV3-1/TRBV3-2; j_gene: TRBJ1-6; CDR3nt: TGTGCCAGCAGCCAAGTTAGGGGGCCGAATTCACCCCTCCACTTT; CDR3aa: CASSQVRGPNSPLHF
abundance: NA; d_gene: NA; v_gene: TRBV5-5; j_gene: TRBJ1-1; CDR3nt: TGTGCCAGCCAGCTTTCGCCACAGGGAGGGACTGAAGCTTTCTTT; CDR3aa: CASQLSPQGGTEAFF
abundance: NA; d_gene: NA; v_gene: TRBV5-1; j_gene: TRBJ1-1; CDR3nt: TGCGCCAGCAGCCTTAGAACAGGGCTCGGCACTGAAGCTTTCTTT; CDR3aa: CASSLRTGLGTEAFF
abundance: NA; d_gene: TRBD1; v_gene: TRBV30; j_gene: TRBJ1-1; CDR3nt: TGTGCCTGGAGTTACCGGGACAGGGTTAATGAAGCTTTCTTT; CDR3aa: CAWSYRDRVNEAFF
abundance: NA; d_gene: NA; v_gene: TRBV29-1; j_gene: TRBJ2-2; CDR3nt: TGCAGCGTGCGTACACTAGGTCCCACCGGGGAGCTGTTTTTT; CDR3aa: CSVRTLGPTGELFF
abundance: NA; d_gene: TRBD1; v_gene: TRBV7-2; j_gene: TRBJ2-7; CDR3nt: TGTGCCAGCAGCCCCCAGGGGGCCTCCTACGAGCAGTACTTC; CDR3aa: CASSPQGASYEQYF
abundance: NA; d_gene: TRBD1; v_gene: TRBV19; j_gene: TRBJ2-6; CDR3nt: TGTGCCAGTAGTGGGGCCGGGACAGGGGTCTCTGGGGCCAACGTCCTGACTTTC; CDR3aa: CASSGAGTGVSGANVLTF
abundance: NA; d_gene: NA; v_gene: TRBV28; j_gene: TRBJ2-5; CDR3nt: TGTGCCAGCGGGGGGTCCCGGCGTAGAGAGACCCAGTACTTC; CDR3aa: CASGGSRRRETQYF
abundance: NA; d_gene: TRBD1; v_gene: TRBV9; j_gene: TRBJ1-4; CDR3nt: TGTGCCAGCAGCCCCAAGCTGGGCCGACAGGGAGATGAAAAACTGTTTTTT; CDR3aa: CASSPKLGRQGDEKLFF
abundance: NA; d_gene: NA; v_gene: TRBV23-1; j_gene: TRBJ2-5; CDR3nt: TGCGCCAGCAGTCAATCGATGGGCAGGGGATTCGAAGAGACCCAGTACTTC; CDR3aa: CASSQSMGRGFEETQYF
abundance: NA; d_gene: NA; v_gene: TRBV6-5; j_gene: TRBJ2-5; CDR3nt: TGTGCCAGCCATGGGTTTCAGGGGACCCAGTACTTC; CDR3aa: CASHGFQGTQYF
abundance: NA; d_gene: TRBD1; v_gene: TRBV27; j_gene: TRBJ2-3; CDR3nt: TGTGCCAGCAGTGTGGACAGGGGCACAGATACGCAGTATTTT; CDR3aa: CASSVDRGTDTQYF
abundance: NA; d_gene: TRBD1; v_gene: TRBV5-4; j_gene: TRBJ2-2; CDR3nt: TGTGCCAGCAGCCCTCACGGGACAGTGACCGGGGAGCTGTTTTTT; CDR3aa: CASSPHGTVTGELFF
abundance: NA; d_gene: TRBD2; v_gene: TRBV3-1/TRBV3-2; j_gene: TRBJ2-7; CDR3nt: TGTGCCAGCAGCCAAAAACCCCCTCTAGCGGACGGCTCCTACGAGCAGTACTTC; CDR3aa: CASSQKPPLADGSYEQYF
abundance: NA; d_gene: NA; v_gene: TRBV12-3/TRBV12-4; j_gene: TRBJ1-6; CDR3nt: TGTGCCAGCAGGAGTAGTGAATCACCCCTCCACTTT; CDR3aa: CASRSSESPLHF
abundance: NA; d_gene: NA; v_gene: TRBV7-9; j_gene: TRBJ1-3; CDR3nt: TGTGCCAGCAGCTTAGCGACGGGGTCTGGAAACACCATATATTTT; CDR3aa: CASSLATGSGNTIYF
abundance: NA; d_gene: TRBD1; v_gene: TRBV19; j_gene: TRBJ1-5; CDR3nt: TGTGCCAGTAGTGGCTACCTACAGGGGGGTGATAATAGCAATCAGCCCCAGCATTTT; CDR3aa: CASSGYLQGGDNSNQPQHF
abundance: once; d_gene: NA; v_gene: TRBV28; j_gene: TRBJ1-5; CDR3nt: TGTGCCAGCAAGCCACTTTATAGCAATCAGCCCCAGCATTTT; CDR3aa: CASKPLYSNQPQHF
abundance: NA; d_gene: TRBD1; v_gene: TRBV27; j_gene: TRBJ1-4; CDR3nt: TGTGCCAGCAGTTTTGACAGGGGGGGCAGTTTTGAAAAACTGTTTTTT; CDR3aa: CASSFDRGGSFEKLFF
abundance: once; d_gene: TRBD2; v_gene: TRBV6-5; j_gene: TRBJ2-7; CDR3nt: TGTGCCAGCAGTTACCCCGGGACTAGCGGTCTCTACGAGCAGTACTTC; CDR3aa: CASSYPGTSGLYEQYF
abundance: NA; d_gene: NA; v_gene: TRBV7-9; j_gene: TRBJ2-3; CDR3nt: TGTGCCAGCAGCTCGACAGATACGCAGTATTTT; CDR3aa: CASSSTDTQYF
abundance: NA; d_gene: NA; v_gene: TRBV10-1; j_gene: TRBJ1-5; CDR3nt: TGCGCCAGCAGTGATCCCGGAGAACCCCAGCATTTT; CDR3aa: CASSDPGEPQHF
abundance: NA; d_gene: NA; v_gene: TRBV6-5; j_gene: TRBJ1-1; CDR3nt: TGTGCCAGCAGTTACTCGGCAGGGTTCATGAACACTGAAGCTTTCTTT; CDR3aa: CASSYSAGFMNTEAFF
abundance: NA; d_gene: NA; v_gene: TRBV30; j_gene: TRBJ2-1; CDR3nt: TGTGCCTGGAATTCCGGGACCTACAATGAGCAGTTCTTC; CDR3aa: CAWNSGTYNEQFF
abundance: NA; d_gene: NA; v_gene: TRBV5-5; j_gene: TRBJ1-5; CDR3nt: TGTGCCAGCGCAACATATCCACAGGGCGAGCAGCCCCAGCATTTT; CDR3aa: CASATYPQGEQPQHF
abundance: NA; d_gene: NA; v_gene: TRBV11-2; j_gene: TRBJ1-6; CDR3nt: TGTGCCAGCAGCTTGGGGACTGGAAATTCACCCCTCCACTTT; CDR3aa: CASSLGTGNSPLHF
abundance: NA; d_gene: NA; v_gene: TRBV24-1; j_gene: TRBJ2-2; CDR3nt: TGTGCCACAGGGGATGGTGTTGGCACCGGGGAGCTGTTTTTT; CDR3aa: CATGDGVGTGELFF
abundance: NA; d_gene: NA; v_gene: TRBV4-1; j_gene: TRBJ1-2; CDR3nt: TGCGCCAGCAGCCCATCTCGCGAGGGTGACTATGGCTACACCTTC; CDR3aa: CASSPSREGDYGYTF
abundance: NA; d_gene: NA; v_gene: TRBV7-9; j_gene: TRBJ2-1; CDR3nt: TGTGCCAGCAGTTTCAACAGGGTGGGCAATGAGCAGTTCTTC; CDR3aa: CASSFNRVGNEQFF
abundance: NA; d_gene: NA; v_gene: TRBV7-9; j_gene: TRBJ1-2; CDR3nt: TGTGCCAGCAGCTTAGATGAACAGGGCTCCACCGTTTATGGCTACACCTTC; CDR3aa: CASSLDEQGSTVYGYTF
abundance: NA; d_gene: NA; v_gene: TRBV5-5; j_gene: TRBJ1-1; CDR3nt: TGTGCCAGCAGCTTGGTCTCAGACACTGAAGCTTTCTTT; CDR3aa: CASSLVSDTEAFF
abundance: NA; d_gene: NA; v_gene: TRBV7-2; j_gene: TRBJ1-1; CDR3nt: TGTGCCAGCCCAGGGTCTCGGGTGGGAACTGAAGCTTTCTTT; CDR3aa: CASPGSRVGTEAFF
abundance: NA; d_gene: NA; v_gene: TRBV24-1; j_gene: TRBJ1-2; CDR3nt: TGTGCCACCAGTGTGGAGGGCTATGGCTACACCTTC; CDR3aa: CATSVEGYGYTF
abundance: NA; d_gene: TRBD1; v_gene: TRBV7-9; j_gene: TRBJ2-2; CDR3nt: TGTGCCAGCAGCTGGTCTAGGGGGCACGGGGAGCTGTTTTTT; CDR3aa: CASSWSRGHGELFF
abundance: NA; d_gene: NA; v_gene: TRBV10-3; j_gene: TRBJ1-1; CDR3nt: TGTGCCATCAGTGATGGGGCGGCTCGGACTGAAGCTTTCTTT; CDR3aa: CAISDGAARTEAFF
abundance: NA; d_gene: NA; v_gene: TRBV28; j_gene: TRBJ1-6; CDR3nt: TGTGGCGGGGGAGGGCAGGGAGTAATCTATAATTCACCCCTCCACTTT; CDR3aa: CGGGGQGVIYNSPLHF
abundance: NA; d_gene: NA; v_gene: TRBV11-3; j_gene: TRBJ2-3; CDR3nt: TGTGCCAGCAGCCAACGGTTTGATAAAGATACGCAGTATTTT; CDR3aa: CASSQRFDKDTQYF
abundance: few; d_gene: TRBD2; v_gene: TRBV28; j_gene: TRBJ2-1; CDR3nt: TGTGCCAGTCGGCCGGGACTAGTGGTACATGAGCAGTTCTTC; CDR3aa: CASRPGLVVHEQFF
abundance: NA; d_gene: TRBD2; v_gene: TRBV6-1; j_gene: TRBJ2-1; CDR3nt: TGTGCCAGCAGTGAACCGAGAAGCGGGGTCCTGCGTAATGAGCAGTTCTTC; CDR3aa: CASSEPRSGVLRNEQFF
abundance: NA; d_gene: TRBD2; v_gene: TRBV4-2; j_gene: TRBJ2-5; CDR3nt: TGTGCCAGCAGCCAAGGTACGAGCGGGAGGGGAGAGACCCAGTACTTC; CDR3aa: CASSQGTSGRGETQYF
abundance: few; d_gene: NA; v_gene: TRBV19; j_gene: TRBJ1-5; CDR3nt: TGTGCCAGTAGACCCGGAGCGGCCTCCGGCAATCAGCCCCAGCATTTT; CDR3aa: CASRPGAASGNQPQHF
abundance: NA; d_gene: NA; v_gene: TRBV5-1; j_gene: TRBJ1-3; CDR3nt: TGCGCCAGCAGCTTGGAACCAGGGGCTGGAAACACCATATATTTT; CDR3aa: CASSLEPGAGNTIYF